This T cell receptor beta chain appears in the sequencing data of a study of HIV-infected patients and healthy controls. Findings and limits, study-wide: CDR3 sharing between individuals was lower in HIV-infected patients than in healthy controls. Healthy controls carried many MAIT alpha-chain CDR3s, while HIV+ repertoires had few. HIV-infected repertoires had significantly higher mean Gini indices than controls, possibly reflecting oligoclonality.

By share, this clonotype ranks as medium-sized (0.01 to 0.1%). Antigen specificity is unknown. cDNA was made from around 0.45 ug RNA using alpha and beta constant primers. Using multiplexing indices, alpha and beta chain libraries were generated apart by chain-specific third strand synthesis. From the 5' RACE reads, TCRdb called clonotypes with MiXCR, one entry per CDR3 protein. The sample shows under 8,500 distinct CDR3 sequences, approximately 11% of them seen only once. All unsorted peripheral T cells were captured because whole blood was used without fractionation. The sample was blood, taken before antiretroviral therapy. The sequence was collected from an adult with HIV infection.

The CDR3 DNA reads as TGCAGCGTGGACTCCGGGACAGGGTCCGAAAAACTGTTTTTT. Translating gives CSVDSGTGSEKLFF. This chain uses TRBV29-1 with TRBJ1-4, with 9 bases fitting TRBD1. CDR3 length equals 14 residues. Germline values: CDR1 SQVTM, CDR2 ANQGSEA. Trimming removed 6 bases from V and 8 bases from J; junction bases left unmatched: 10.